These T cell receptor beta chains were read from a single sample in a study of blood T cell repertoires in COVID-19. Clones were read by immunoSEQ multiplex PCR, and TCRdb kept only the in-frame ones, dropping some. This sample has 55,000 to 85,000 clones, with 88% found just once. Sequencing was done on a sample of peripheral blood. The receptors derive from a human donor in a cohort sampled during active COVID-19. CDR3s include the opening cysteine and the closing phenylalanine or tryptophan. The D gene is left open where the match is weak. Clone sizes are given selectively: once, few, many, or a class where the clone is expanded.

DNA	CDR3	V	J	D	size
TGTGCCAGCAAATCGGACAGTAACACAGATACGCAGTATTTT	CASKSDSNTDTQYF	TRBV2	TRBJ2-3	.	.
TGCGCCAGCAGCTTGCTTACCGGGGCAACTAATGAAAAACTGTTTTTT	CASSLLTGATNEKLFF	TRBV5-1	TRBJ1-4	.	.
TGTGCCAGTGCCAGGCAAATGAACACTGAAGCTTTCTTT	CASARQMNTEAFF	TRBV5-4	TRBJ1-1	.	.
TGTGCCAGCAGTTATCGCGACATTTGGGAGACCCAGTACTTC	CASSYRDIWETQYF	TRBV6-2/TRBV6-3	TRBJ2-5	.	.
TGTGCCAGCAGCTCGGGGGGCGAATCTGCTTCCTACGAGCAGTACTTC	CASSSGGESASYEQYF	TRBV5-4	TRBJ2-7	.	.
TGCAGCGTTGAACTTTTTTTCGGTAGCGGGGGCACAGATACGCAGTATTTT	CSVELFFGSGGTDTQYF	TRBV29-1	TRBJ2-3	TRBD2	.
TGCGCCAGCAGCCAAGATTTGGCGGGGGGGCCGAGAAATGAGCAGTTCTTC	CASSQDLAGGPRNEQFF	TRBV4-3	TRBJ2-1	TRBD2	.
TGTGCCAGCAGCTGGGGACAGAGTAGCAATCAGCCCCAGCATTTT	CASSWGQSSNQPQHF	TRBV11-2	TRBJ1-5	TRBD1	.
TGTGCCAGCAGTGAAGCCGGGACAGACACTGAAGCTTTCTTT	CASSEAGTDTEAFF	TRBV2	TRBJ1-1	TRBD1	.
TGTGCCAGCAGTGTGCAGGATTTGGGCCCCAAAAACATTCAGTACTTC	CASSVQDLGPKNIQYF	TRBV2	TRBJ2-4	.	.
TGTGCCAGCAGCTTAGTGGCAGAAACTTCACCCCTCCACTTT	CASSLVAETSPLHF	TRBV7-9	TRBJ1-6	.	.
TGCGCCAGCAGCTTGGCCTTGGGGGCCGGAGAGACCCAGTACTTC	CASSLALGAGETQYF	TRBV5-1	TRBJ2-5	.	.
TGCGCCAGCAGCCGTCAGCGGGAGGGAACGGCAGATACGCAGTATTTT	CASSRQREGTADTQYF	TRBV4-1	TRBJ2-3	TRBD2	.
TGTGCCAGCAGCTTGGGGGGGACTAGCAGTAGCACAGATACGCAGTATTTT	CASSLGGTSSSTDTQYF	TRBV5-4	TRBJ2-3	TRBD2	.
TGTGCCAGCAGTGAATTCGCCGGGGGGGCCGACGAGCAGTACTTC	CASSEFAGGADEQYF	TRBV25-1	TRBJ2-7	TRBD2	.
TGCGCCAGCAGCCGGACAGAGCAAGAGACCCAGTACTTC	CASSRTEQETQYF	TRBV10-1	TRBJ2-5	.	.
TGTGCCAGCATCGCTGACAGGCACTACGAGCAGTACTTC	CASIADRHYEQYF	TRBV28	TRBJ2-7	.	.
TGTGCCAGTAGTATGGGAGGGCGCACAGATACGCAGTATTTT	CASSMGGRTDTQYF	TRBV19	TRBJ2-3	TRBD2	.
TGTGCCAGCAGCAGGACTAGCGGGATATTCAATGAGCAGTTCTTC	CASSRTSGIFNEQFF	TRBV11-2	TRBJ2-1	TRBD2	once
TGTGCCAGCAGCTTGGGGGCAGCCGATTCGCCCCAGCATTTT	CASSLGAADSPQHF	TRBV5-5	TRBJ1-5	.	.
TGTGCCAGCAGCCCTAGATCGGGCGGGACAGGGTTCTACGAGCAGTACTTC	CASSPRSGGTGFYEQYF	TRBV7-8	TRBJ2-7	TRBD1	.
TGTGCCAGCAGCCCCCCCCCGAGCACAGATACGCAGTATTTT	CASSPPPSTDTQYF	TRBV11-2	TRBJ2-3	.	once
TGTGCCAGCAGCAACCGGGACTCCTCAAACTATGGCTACACCTTC	CASSNRDSSNYGYTF	TRBV12-1	TRBJ1-2	.	.
TGTGCCAGTAGCCCCCGAAGGACAGCCTACGAGCAGTACTTC	CASSPRRTAYEQYF	TRBV19	TRBJ2-7	.	few
TGTGCCAGCTCACCGCGCACAGGGAGCTCCTACAATGAGCAGTTCTTC	CASSPRTGSSYNEQFF	TRBV18	TRBJ2-1	.	.
TGTGCCAGTAGGACTCAGCGGGGCGAGCAGTACTTC	CASRTQRGEQYF	TRBV19	TRBJ2-7	TRBD2	.
TGTGCCAGCAGTCGGGAGGGCCCCGCGGATACGCAGTATTTT	CASSREGPADTQYF	TRBV5-8	TRBJ2-3	TRBD2	.
TGTGCCAGCAGCTTGGGTCTTACCTACGAGCAGTACTTC	CASSLGLTYEQYF	TRBV5-4	TRBJ2-7	.	few
TGTGCCAGCAGCTTAAATCCTGGGACTAGCCCCTACGAGCAGTACTTC	CASSLNPGTSPYEQYF	TRBV7-9	TRBJ2-7	TRBD2	.
TGTGCCAGCCGGAGCGCGGGAGGCACCGGGGAGCTGTTTTTT	CASRSAGGTGELFF	TRBV5-5	TRBJ2-2	TRBD2	.
TGTGCCAGCAGTTACTCTGGAGATGAGGACACTGAAGCTTTCTTT	CASSYSGDEDTEAFF	TRBV6-2/TRBV6-3	TRBJ1-1	.	.
TGTGCCAGTAGTACCGGAGGGGGCCCCGGGGAGCTGTTTTTT	CASSTGGGPGELFF	TRBV19	TRBJ2-2	.	.
TGTGCCAGCAGCCTCCAAACCGTAAGCGCAGATACGCAGTATTTT	CASSLQTVSADTQYF	TRBV7-2	TRBJ2-3	.	once
TGTGCCAGCAGTACAGGGGGCGGCGAGCAGTACTTC	CASSTGGGEQYF	TRBV27	TRBJ2-7	TRBD1	few
TGTGCCAGTAGTATAGGGGGGGATAGCGCCTACGAGCAGTACTTC	CASSIGGDSAYEQYF	TRBV19	TRBJ2-7	.	.
TGCGCCAGCAGTGAGGAGGTAGCGGGAGTTGGCACAGATACGCAGTATTTT	CASSEEVAGVGTDTQYF	TRBV10-1	TRBJ2-3	TRBD2	.
TGTGCCTGGAGGAAACAGGGCGACTATGGCTACACCTTC	CAWRKQGDYGYTF	TRBV30	TRBJ1-2	.	.
TGTGCCAGCAGTGAAGCGCAGAGACTCCAAGAGACCCAGTACTTC	CASSEAQRLQETQYF	TRBV6-1	TRBJ2-5	.	.
TGTGCCAGCAGCACCCCCGGGACTAGCGGGGGGGGTGCCCAGTACTTC	CASSTPGTSGGGAQYF	TRBV5-4	TRBJ2-5	TRBD2	.
TGTGCCAGCAGCTCCCTGGCGGGGACAGGGGGTGGGGAGCTGTTTTTT	CASSSLAGTGGGELFF	TRBV5-4	TRBJ2-2	TRBD1	few
TGTGCCACCAGTGACCCGGGACTAGCGGGGGGCATCTACAATGAGCAGTTCTTC	CATSDPGLAGGIYNEQFF	TRBV24-1	TRBJ2-1	TRBD2	.
TGTGCCAGCAGCTCCCTGGGCAGCACCGGGGAGCTGTTTTTT	CASSSLGSTGELFF	TRBV7-2	TRBJ2-2	.	.
TGTGCCAGCAGCGTAGGTGATGCAGGGGCGGTCACCGGGGAGCTGTTTTTT	CASSVGDAGAVTGELFF	TRBV9	TRBJ2-2	.	few
TGTGCCAGTAGTCGAGACAGGTCCAGCACAGATACGCAGTATTTT	CASSRDRSSTDTQYF	TRBV19	TRBJ2-3	.	once
TGTGCCAGCTCACCGCAGGGGACAGGGGATGACTATGGCTACACCTTC	CASSPQGTGDDYGYTF	TRBV18	TRBJ1-2	TRBD1	.
TGTGCCAGCAGCTGGGACAGGGGTTCACCCCTCCACTTT	CASSWDRGSPLHF	TRBV7-2	TRBJ1-6	TRBD1	.
TGTGCCAGCAGCCTCGGGACTAGCGGGAAAGAGACCCAGTACTTC	CASSLGTSGKETQYF	TRBV3-1/TRBV3-2	TRBJ2-5	TRBD2	.
TGTGCCAGCAGTTTGCAGGGAGGGGACCAAGAGACCCAGTACTTC	CASSLQGGDQETQYF	TRBV6-5	TRBJ2-5	TRBD2	.
TGTGCCAGCAGCCCGGGCGGGACAGCACGTCAAGAGACCCAGTACTTC	CASSPGGTARQETQYF	TRBV28	TRBJ2-5	.	once
TGTGCCAGCAGCCAAGCGGGAGTAGTAGAGACCCAGTACTTC	CASSQAGVVETQYF	TRBV14	TRBJ2-5	.	.
TGCGCCAGCAGCCAAGATCTTGGAGACAGAAGTTATGGCTACACCTTC	CASSQDLGDRSYGYTF	TRBV4-3	TRBJ1-2	.	.
TGTGCCAGCAGTACGGGGTCACCCACCGGGGAGCTGTTTTTT	CASSTGSPTGELFF	TRBV27	TRBJ2-2	.	few
TGTGCCAGCAGCTCCAGCGGGCCTCCCCACTTTGCGACCCAGTACTTC	CASSSSGPPHFATQYF	TRBV7-9	TRBJ2-5	.	.
TGTGCCAGCAGTTTAACGGGACAGGGATTCGGGTCCTACAATGAGCAGTTCTTC	CASSLTGQGFGSYNEQFF	TRBV27	TRBJ2-1	TRBD1	.